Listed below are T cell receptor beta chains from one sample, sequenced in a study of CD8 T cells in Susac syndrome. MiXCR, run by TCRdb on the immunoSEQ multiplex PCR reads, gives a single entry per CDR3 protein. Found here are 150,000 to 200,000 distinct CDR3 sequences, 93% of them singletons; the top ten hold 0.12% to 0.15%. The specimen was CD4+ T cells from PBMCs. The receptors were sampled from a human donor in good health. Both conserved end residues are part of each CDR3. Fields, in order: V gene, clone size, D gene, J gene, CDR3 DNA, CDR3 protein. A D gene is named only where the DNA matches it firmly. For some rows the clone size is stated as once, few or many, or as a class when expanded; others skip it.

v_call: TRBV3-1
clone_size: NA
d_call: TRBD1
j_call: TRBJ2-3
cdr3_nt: TGTGCCAGCAGCCTTCGACAGGGGGCTACAGATACGCAGTATTTT
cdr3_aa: CASSLRQGATDTQYF

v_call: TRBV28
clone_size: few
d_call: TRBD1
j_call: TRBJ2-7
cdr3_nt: TGTGCCAGCAGTTTACCGGGACAGAGCTCCTACGAGCAGTACTTC
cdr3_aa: CASSLPGQSSYEQYF

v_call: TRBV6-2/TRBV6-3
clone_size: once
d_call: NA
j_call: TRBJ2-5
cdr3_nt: TGTGCCAGCAGGAGGGAGACCCAGTACTTC
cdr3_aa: CASRRETQYF

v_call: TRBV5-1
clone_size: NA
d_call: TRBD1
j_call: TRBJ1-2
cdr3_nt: TGCGCCAGCACGGGACAGGGCTATGGCTACACCTTC
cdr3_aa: CASTGQGYGYTF

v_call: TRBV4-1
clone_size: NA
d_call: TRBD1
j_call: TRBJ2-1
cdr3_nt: TGCGCCAGCAGCCCACTCACGGGACAGATCTACAATGAGCAGTTCTTC
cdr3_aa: CASSPLTGQIYNEQFF

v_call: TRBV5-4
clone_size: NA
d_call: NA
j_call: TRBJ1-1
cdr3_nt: TGTGCCAGCAGCGAGGGGTTCAGGACTGAAGCTTTCTTT
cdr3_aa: CASSEGFRTEAFF

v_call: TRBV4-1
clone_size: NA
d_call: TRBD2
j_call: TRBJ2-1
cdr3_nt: TGCGCCAGCAGCCGCCCTCATATGGGGCGGGGGTCCAATGAGCAGTTCTTC
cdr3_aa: CASSRPHMGRGSNEQFF

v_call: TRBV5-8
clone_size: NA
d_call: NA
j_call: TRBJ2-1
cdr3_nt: TGTGCCAGCAGCTTGGCTACGGACCCCCAAATCGATGAGCAGTTCTTC
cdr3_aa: CASSLATDPQIDEQFF

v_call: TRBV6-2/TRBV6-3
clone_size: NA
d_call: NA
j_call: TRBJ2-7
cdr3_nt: TGTGCCAGCAGTACTAATTCCTACGAGCAGTACTTC
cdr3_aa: CASSTNSYEQYF

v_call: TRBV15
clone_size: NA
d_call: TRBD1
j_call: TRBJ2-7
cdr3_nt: TGTGCCACCAGAAAAGGGGACAGGGTCTACGAGCAGTACTTC
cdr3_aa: CATRKGDRVYEQYF

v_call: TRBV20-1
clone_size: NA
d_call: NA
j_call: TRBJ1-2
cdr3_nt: TGCAGTGCTAGAGAGTGGGGCGCATCGGTTGGCTACACCTTC
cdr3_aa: CSAREWGASVGYTF

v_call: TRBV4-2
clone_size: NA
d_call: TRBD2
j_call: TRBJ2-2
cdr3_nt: TGTGCCAGCAGCCAGAGGACTAGCGGGGGCCTGAACACCGGGGAGCTGTTTTTT
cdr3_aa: CASSQRTSGGLNTGELFF

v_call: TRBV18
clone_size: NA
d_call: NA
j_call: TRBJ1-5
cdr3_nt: TGTGCCAGCTCACCATTCGGGGAGAATCAGCCCCAGCATTTT
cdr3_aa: CASSPFGENQPQHF

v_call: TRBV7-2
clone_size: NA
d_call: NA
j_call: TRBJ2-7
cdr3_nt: TGTGCCAGCAGCTTCCCAACAAGCTCCGACGAGCAGTACTTC
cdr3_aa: CASSFPTSSDEQYF

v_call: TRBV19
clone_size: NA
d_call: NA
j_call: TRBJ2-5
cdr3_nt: TGTGCCAGTAGTAAGAAGGGCCTGGGGAAGACCCAGTACTTC
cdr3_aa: CASSKKGLGKTQYF

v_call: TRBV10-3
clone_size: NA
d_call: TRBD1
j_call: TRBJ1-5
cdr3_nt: TGTGCCATCAGTGGGGGGACAGGGAATCAGCCCCAGCATTTT
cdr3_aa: CAISGGTGNQPQHF

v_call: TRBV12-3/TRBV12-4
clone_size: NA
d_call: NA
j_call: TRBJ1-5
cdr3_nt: TGTGCCAGCAGTTTAGAGGGCGGTAGCAATCAGCCCCAGCATTTT
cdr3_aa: CASSLEGGSNQPQHF

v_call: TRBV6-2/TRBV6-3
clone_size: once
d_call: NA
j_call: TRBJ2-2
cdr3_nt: TGTGCCAGCAGGCCAAACGGCGGGGAGCTGTTTTTT
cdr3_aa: CASRPNGGELFF

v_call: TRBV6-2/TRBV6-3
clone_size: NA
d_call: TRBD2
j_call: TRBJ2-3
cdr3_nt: TGTGCCAGCAACCCTGGGGGGGGAGATACGCAGTATTTT
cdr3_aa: CASNPGGGDTQYF

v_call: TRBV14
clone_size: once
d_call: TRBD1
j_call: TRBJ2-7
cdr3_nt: TGTGCCAGCAGCCGCCGGACAGGGGGCGCCTCCTACGAGCAGTACTTC
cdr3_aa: CASSRRTGGASYEQYF

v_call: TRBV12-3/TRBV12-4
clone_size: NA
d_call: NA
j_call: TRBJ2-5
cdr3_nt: TGTGCCAGCACCCCTTCACAGGGGGGGGAGACCCAGTACTTC
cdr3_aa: CASTPSQGGETQYF

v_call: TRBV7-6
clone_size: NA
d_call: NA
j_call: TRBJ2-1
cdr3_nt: TGTGCCAGCAGCTTAGGAAGGGCGATTGAGCAGTTCTTC
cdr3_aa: CASSLGRAIEQFF

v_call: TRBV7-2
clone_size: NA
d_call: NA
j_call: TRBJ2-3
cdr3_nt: TGTGCCAGCAGCTTAAGGTCCCTCGATACGCAGTATTTT
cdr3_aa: CASSLRSLDTQYF

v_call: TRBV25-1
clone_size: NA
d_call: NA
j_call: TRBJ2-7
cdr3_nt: TGTGCCACCGGTGGGGCCTACGAGCAGTACTTC
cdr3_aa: CATGGAYEQYF

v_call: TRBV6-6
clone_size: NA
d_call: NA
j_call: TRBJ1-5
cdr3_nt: TGTGCCAGCAGTTTGGCTCCCGATGTTCAGCCCCAGCATTTT
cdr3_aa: CASSLAPDVQPQHF

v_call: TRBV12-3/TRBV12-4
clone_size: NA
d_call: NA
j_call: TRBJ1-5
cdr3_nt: TGTGCCAGCAGTTTATTGGTTGACCAGCCCCAGCATTTT
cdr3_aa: CASSLLVDQPQHF

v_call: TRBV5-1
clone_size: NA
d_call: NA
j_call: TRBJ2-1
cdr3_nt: TGCGCCAGCAGCTTGGGAGGGGGGAGCTCCTACAATGAGCAGTTCTTC
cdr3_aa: CASSLGGGSSYNEQFF

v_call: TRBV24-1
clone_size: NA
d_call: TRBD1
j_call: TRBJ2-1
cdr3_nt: TGTGCCACCAGTGATTTGCGGGACAGGGTACGTCGTGAGCAGTTCTTC
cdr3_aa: CATSDLRDRVRREQFF

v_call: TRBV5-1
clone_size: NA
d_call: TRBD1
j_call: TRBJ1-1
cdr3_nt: TGCGCCAGCAGTTTCCTTGGGACAGGGGGCACTGAAGCTTTCTTT
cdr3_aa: CASSFLGTGGTEAFF

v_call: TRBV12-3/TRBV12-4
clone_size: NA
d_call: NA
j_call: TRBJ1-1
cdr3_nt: TGTGCCAGCAGCCCTCAGGGAACCATGAACACTGAAGCTTTCTTT
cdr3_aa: CASSPQGTMNTEAFF

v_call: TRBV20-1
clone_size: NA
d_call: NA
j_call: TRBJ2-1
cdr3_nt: TGCAGTGCTAGAGCGGGAGAGAGGTCCCGGGTCTACAGTGAGCAGTTCTTC
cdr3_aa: CSARAGERSRVYSEQFF

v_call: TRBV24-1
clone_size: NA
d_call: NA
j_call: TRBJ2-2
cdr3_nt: TGTGCCACCAGTGATTCACGAAGGGCGAACACCGGGGAGCTGTTTTTT
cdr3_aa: CATSDSRRANTGELFF

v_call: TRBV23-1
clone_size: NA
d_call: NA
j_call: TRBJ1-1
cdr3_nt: TGCGCCAGCAGGCTGAGAGGGGACACTGAAGCTTTCTTT
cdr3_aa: CASRLRGDTEAFF

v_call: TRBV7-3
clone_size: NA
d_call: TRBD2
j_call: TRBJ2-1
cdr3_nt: TGTGCCAGCAGCCCGAGAGCGGGGGGCTACAATGAGCAGTTCTTC
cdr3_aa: CASSPRAGGYNEQFF

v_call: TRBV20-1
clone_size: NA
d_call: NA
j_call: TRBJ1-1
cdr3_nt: TGCAGTGCTAGAGATGATGGGGGGCGAAGAACTGAAGCTTTCTTT
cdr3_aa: CSARDDGGRRTEAFF

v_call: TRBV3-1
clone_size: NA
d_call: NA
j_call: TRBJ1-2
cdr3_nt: TGTGCCAGCAGCCGACCAGGGGTGGGCTACACCTTC
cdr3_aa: CASSRPGVGYTF

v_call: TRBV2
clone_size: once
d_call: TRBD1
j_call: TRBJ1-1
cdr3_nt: TGTGCCAGCGAGGGACAGTCGTCTTCTTCTGAAGCTTTCTTT
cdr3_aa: CASEGQSSSSEAFF

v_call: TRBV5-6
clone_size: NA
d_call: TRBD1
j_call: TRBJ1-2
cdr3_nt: TGTGCCAGCAGCTTGAGGACAGGGGGCGGCTATGGCTACACCTTC
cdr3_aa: CASSLRTGGGYGYTF

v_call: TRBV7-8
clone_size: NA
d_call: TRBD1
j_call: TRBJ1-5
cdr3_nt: TGTGCCAGCAGCCCCGGACAGGGGATTAATCAGCCCCAGCATTTT
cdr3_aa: CASSPGQGINQPQHF

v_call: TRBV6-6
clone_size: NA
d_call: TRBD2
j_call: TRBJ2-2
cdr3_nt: TGTGCCAGCAGTTACGGGGACAGCGGGGGGGCCGGGGAGCTGTTTTTT
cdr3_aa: CASSYGDSGGAGELFF

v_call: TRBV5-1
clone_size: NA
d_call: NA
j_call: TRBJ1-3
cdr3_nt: TGCGCCAGCACCCTAGCAGGGACTACTGGAAACACCATATATTTT
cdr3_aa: CASTLAGTTGNTIYF

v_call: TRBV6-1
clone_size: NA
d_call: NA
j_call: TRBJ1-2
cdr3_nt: TGTGCCAGCAGTGTAGGATGGGCTAACTATGGCTACACCTTC
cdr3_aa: CASSVGWANYGYTF

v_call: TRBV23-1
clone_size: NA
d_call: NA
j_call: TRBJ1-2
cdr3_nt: TGCGCCGGGACGAGGGGAAGCGACTGCTACACCTTC
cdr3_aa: CAGTRGSDCYTF

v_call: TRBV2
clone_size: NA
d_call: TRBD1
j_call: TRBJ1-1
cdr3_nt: TGTGCCAGCAGGAGGACAGGGTTTTTGGTTTTCTTT
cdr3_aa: CASRRTGFLVFF

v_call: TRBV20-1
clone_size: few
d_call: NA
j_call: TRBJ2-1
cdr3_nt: TGCAGTGCTAGAGGAGTGGATGAGCAGTTCTTC
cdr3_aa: CSARGVDEQFF

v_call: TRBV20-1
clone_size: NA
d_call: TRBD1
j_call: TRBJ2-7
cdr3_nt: TGCAGTGCTAGACCAACAGGGGGCTCCTACGAGCAGTACTTC
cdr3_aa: CSARPTGGSYEQYF

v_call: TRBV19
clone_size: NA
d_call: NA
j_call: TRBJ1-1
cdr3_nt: TGTGCCAGTAGGGTGGGACGGGCGAACACTGAAGCTTTCTTT
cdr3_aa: CASRVGRANTEAFF

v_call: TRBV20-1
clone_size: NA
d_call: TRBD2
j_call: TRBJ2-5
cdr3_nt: TGCAGTGCTCGAAGGACTAGCGGGGTAATAGAGACCCAGTACTTC
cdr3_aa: CSARRTSGVIETQYF

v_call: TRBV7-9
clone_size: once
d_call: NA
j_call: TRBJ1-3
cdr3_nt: TGTGCCAGCAGCCATAGACGGGTGAGCTCTGGAAACACCATATATTTT
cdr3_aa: CASSHRRVSSGNTIYF

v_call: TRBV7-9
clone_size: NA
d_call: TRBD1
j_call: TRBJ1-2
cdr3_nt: TGTGCCAGCAACCGGGACAGGGGTAATAACTATGGCTACACCTTC
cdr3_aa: CASNRDRGNNYGYTF

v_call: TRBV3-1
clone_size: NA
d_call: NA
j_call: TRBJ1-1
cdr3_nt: TGTGCCAGCAGCCAATTGGGGCTGTGGGCTTTCTTT
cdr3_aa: CASSQLGLWAFF

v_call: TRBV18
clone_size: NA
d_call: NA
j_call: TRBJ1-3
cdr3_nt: TGTGCCAGCTCACCACGGCACACCACTGGAAACACCATATATTTT
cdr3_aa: CASSPRHTTGNTIYF

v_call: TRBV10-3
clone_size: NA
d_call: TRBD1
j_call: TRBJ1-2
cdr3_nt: TGTGCCATCAGGGCCCTCGACAGGGACTATGGCTACACCTTC
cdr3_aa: CAIRALDRDYGYTF

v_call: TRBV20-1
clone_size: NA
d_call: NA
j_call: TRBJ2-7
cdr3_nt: TGCAGTGCCCGAGGGCTAGCGAGACACGAGCAGTACTTC
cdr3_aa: CSARGLARHEQYF

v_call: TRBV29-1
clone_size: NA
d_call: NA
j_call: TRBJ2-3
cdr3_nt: TGCAGCGTTGTAATGGGGGGAGGATTACTAGATACGCAGTATTTT
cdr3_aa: CSVVMGGGLLDTQYF